This entry concerns a single T cell receptor beta chain. No antigen is known for it. PCR or immunohistochemistry showed mismatch repair deficiency in every enrolled patient. TCR sequencing covered three patients who responded to pembrolizumab. There are 15 residues in the CDR3. V lost 4 bases and J 0 bases, leaving 13 bases between the germline ends. Per germline, CDR1 SGHRS and CDR2 YFSETQ. This sample stems from a study of PD-1 blockade in mismatch repair-deficient tumors. Study as a whole: Patients had about a dozen mismatch repair-deficient cancer types and were previously treated and progressing. Findings and caveats of the study: After pembrolizumab, tumor-resident clones rose rapidly, then generally contracted before radiologic responses.

Clones were read by immunoSEQ multiplex PCR, and TCRdb kept only the in-frame ones, dropping some. Among 8,500 to 9,500 clones listed, approximately 85% were seen once. V and J are TRBV5-1 and TRBJ1-1, with D perhaps matching TRBD1 (5 bases). The specimen was PBMCs, collected less than 47 weeks after starting pembrolizumab. The clonotype comes from an adult with mismatch repair-deficient cancer. The CDR3 nucleotides read TGCGCCAGCAGCCCGGGACTGGTGCTGAACACTGAAGCTTTCTTT. This codes for CASSPGLVLNTEAFF.